This section outlines one T cell receptor (beta chain) sequence together with its context. This sample is part of a study of blood T cell repertoires in COVID-19. Using immunoSEQ multiplex PCR, the repertoire was profiled, and TCRdb retains in-frame clones only, with some absent. The table records about 27,000 clones, about 90% of them present only once. In germline, CDR1 is LGHDT, CDR2 YNNKEL (reference sequence). V was clipped by 0 bases and J by 2 bases, with 12 bases between them. CDR3 length: 16 amino acids. The sequencing input was peripheral blood. The genes are TRBV3-1 (or the pseudogene TRBV3-2) and TRBJ2-3; tentative D call: TRBD2 (5 bases). This receptor was obtained from a human donor in a cohort sampled during active COVID-19. The CDR3 region has the DNA TGTGCCAGCAGCCAAGACACCTCGAGGGCCACAGATACGCAGTATTTT. This encodes CASSQDTSRATDTQYF.